The 20 T cell receptor beta chains listed next were all sequenced from one sample in a study of T cells in Graves' hyperthyroidism and ophthalmopathy. TCR beta CDR3 sequences were amplified from RNA transcripts. The study used the HTBI primer set for a first-round RT-PCR of the TCR CDR3. TCRdb reprocessed the multiplex PCR reads with MiXCR, giving one entry per CDR3 protein. The sample carries some 510,000 distinct CDR3 sequences, approximately 44% recorded once. The sequenced sample was peripheral blood or thyroid tissue (not recorded which). These receptors all stem from a woman between 18 and 29 years old with Graves' hyperthyroidism.

The chain joins TRBV7-9 to TRBJ2-5, with D perhaps matching TRBD2 (6 bases). The germline V gene has CDR1 SEHNR and CDR2 FQNEAQ (reference sequence). This CDR3 region has 14 residues. The V gene lost 5 bases and the J gene lost 5 bases, with 15 bases spanning the gap. CDR3 protein: CASSRLVGGETQYF. In DNA form, the CDR3 reads TGTGCCAGCAGCCGACTAGTTGGTGGGGAGACCCAGTACTTC.

The table lists this clonotype with a few counts. A read error may produce the germline difference seen at one junction end. The CDR3 sequence is CASSVAGGLGYGYTF. DNA for the CDR3: TGTGCCAGCAGCGTAGCAGGGGGGCTTGGCTATGGCTACACCTTC. The chain joins TRBV7-2 to TRBJ1-2, with TRBD1 matching over 7 bases. Per the germline V gene, CDR1 is SGHTA and CDR2 is FQGNSA. This CDR3 has 15 amino acids.

The rearrangement uses TRBV15 and TRBJ1-5; 7 bases match TRBD1. CDR1 LNHNV and CDR2 YYDKDF come from the germline V gene (reference sequence). V lost 5 bases, J lost 3 bases, and 4 bases stayed unmatched. This CDR3 has 14 amino acids. CDR3 sequence (DNA): TGTGCCACCAGCTGGACAGGTTACAATCAGCCCCAGCATTTT. It translates to CATSWTGYNQPQHF. Supplemented by reference TRBV15 and TRBJ1-5, the full variable domain reads DAMVIQNPRYQVTQFGKPVTLSCSQTLNHNVMYWYQQKSSQAPKLLFHYYDKDFNNEADTPDNFQSRRPNTSFCFLDIRSPGLGDTAMYLCATSWTGYNQPQHFGDGTRLSIL.

V is TRBV7-9 and J is TRBJ2-7; 9 bases line up with TRBD2. Per the germline V gene, CDR1 is SEHNR and CDR2 is FQNEAQ (reference sequence). V gave up 5 bases and J gave up 4 bases; unmatched junction bases: 9. CDR3 length: 15 amino acids. CDR3 protein: CASSHLAGEVYEQYF. The CDR3 region has the DNA TGTGCCAGCAGCCACTTAGCGGGAGAGGTGTACGAGCAGTACTTC. The variable domain in full, completed from reference TRBV7-9 and TRBJ2-7, reads DTGVSQNPRHKITKRGQNVTFRCDPISEHNRLYWYRQTLGQGPEFLTYFQNEAQLEKSRLLSDRFSAERPKGSFSTLEIQRTEQGDSAMYLCASSHLAGEVYEQYFGPGTRLTVT.

V usage is TRBV20-1 and J usage is TRBJ2-7; the match to TRBD2 covers 10 bases. Germline assignment: CDR1 DFQATT and CDR2 SNEGSKA (reference sequence). The CDR3 contains 15 residues. With V trimmed by 0 bases and J by 7 bases, 9 bases remained unmatched. Here the CDR3 DNA reads TGCAGTGCTAGAGATGGGCTAGCGGGAGAGGGTGAGCAGTACTTC. It codes for CSARDGLAGEGEQYF.

This clonotype was recorded at least ten times. The J gene is TRBJ2-5, the V gene TRBV4-1, with unresolved D. V shed 1 base and J shed 5 bases, with 8 bases lying between them. CDR3 length: 13 residues. CDR1 and CDR2 (germline): MGHRA, YSYEKL. The CDR3 DNA reads as TGCGCCAGCAGCCAAGTTCTCAGGGAGACCCAGTACTTC. Protein product: CASSQVLRETQYF.

The V call is TRBV7-6, the J call TRBJ1-5; perhaps TRBD1 as D (5 bases). CDR3 size: 16 residues. From germline, CDR1 is SGHVS and CDR2 FNYEAQ. V was clipped by 5 bases and J by 6 bases, with 20 bases between them. The CDR3: CASSQSGTVGGQPQHF. As DNA, the CDR3 is TGTGCCAGCAGCCAGTCCGGGACGGTGGGCGGTCAGCCCCAGCATTTT.

The chain has TRBV15 and TRBJ1-5; no clear D. There are 13 residues in the CDR3. Trimming took off 0 bases at V and 7 bases at J, with 7 bases between the two ends. Germline assignment: CDR1 LNHNV and CDR2 YYDKDF (reference sequence). DNA of the CDR3: TGTGCCACCAGCAGAGAGTTGAAGCAGCCCCAGCATTTT. Translating gives CATSRELKQPQHF.

The V gene is TRBV25-1, the J gene TRBJ1-2; D is unresolved. This CDR3 has 12 amino acids. CDR1 is MGHDK, CDR2 SYGVNS, per germline. Written as DNA, the CDR3 is TGTGCTAGTGTTAACTTGGGCTATGGCTACACCTTC. Protein product: CASVNLGYGYTF.

This chain connects TRBV12-3 or TRBV12-4 to TRBJ1-3; D gene ambiguous. This CDR3 is 15 amino acids long. Between the trimmed V and J ends, which lost 6 bases and 0 bases, there was a span of 12 bases. The CDR3 DNA reads as TGTGCCAGCAGCCCTGCTGGGAGCTCTGGAAACACCATATATTTT. Translation: CASSPAGSSGNTIYF.

The J gene is TRBJ1-1, the V gene TRBV12-3 or TRBV12-4; D unresolved. This CDR3 is built from 13 residues. V lost 4 bases to trimming and J lost 0 bases, with 6 bases between them. CDR3 sequence: CASSWQVNTEAFF. The CDR3 DNA sequence: TGTGCCAGCAGTTGGCAGGTGAACACTGAAGCTTTCTTT.

V usage is TRBV29-1 and J usage is TRBJ1-3; 10 bases fit TRBD1. The trim removed 6 bases at V and 3 bases at J, leaving 2 bases unmatched. The germline CDR1 and CDR2 sequences are SQVTM and ANQGSEA. This CDR3 has 13 amino acids. This chain's CDR3 is CSVDRGLGNTIYF. The CDR3 DNA sequence: TGCAGCGTAGACAGGGGGCTTGGAAACACCATATATTTT.

J is TRBJ1-2 and V is TRBV10-3, with TRBD1 as a possible D gene (5 bases). V was trimmed by 10 bases and J by 3 bases, leaving 24 bases between them. The CDR3 has 16 amino acids. Per germline, CDR1 ENHRY and CDR2 SYGVKD. This CDR3 is CASGSVDTGGHYGYTF. CDR3 nucleotides: TGTGCCAGCGGATCGGTCGATACAGGTGGGCACTATGGCTACACCTTC.

In this sample, this clonotype turned up many times. The chain combines TRBV12-3 or TRBV12-4 with TRBJ1-5; D not resolved. The CDR3 runs to 12 residues. The ends were cut back, 8 bases at V and 1 base at J, with 6 bases in the middle. CDR3 in DNA: TGTGCCAGCTGCGGGAGCAATCAGCCCCAGCATTTT. Translating gives CASCGSNQPQHF.

The chain joins TRBV3-1 to TRBJ2-7; D is unresolved. CDR1 is LGHDT, CDR2 YNNKEL, per germline (reference sequence). V lost 1 base and J lost 2, with 9 bases in between. The CDR3 is 14 amino acids. The CDR3 region has the DNA TGTGCCAGCAGCCAAGTAGTCACTACCTACGAGCAGTACTTC. As protein: CASSQVVTTYEQYF.

The chain combines TRBV11-1 with TRBJ1-4; 8 bases are shared with TRBD1. The CDR3 sequence is 14 residues long. Germline assignment: CDR1 SGHAT and CDR2 FQDESV (reference sequence). With 4 bases clipped from V and 7 bases from J, the junction kept 5 bases outside the gene matches. CDR3 sequence: CASSSDREGEKLFF. Written as DNA, the CDR3 is TGTGCCAGCAGCTCGGACAGGGAGGGTGAAAAACTGTTTTTT.

This clonotype was seen more than once but under ten times. The rearrangement joins TRBV7-3 to TRBJ1-2; tentative D call: TRBD1 (6 bases). The CDR3 runs 16 residues. Trimming took off 5 bases at V and 6 bases at J, with 22 bases between the two ends. Germline CDR1 and CDR2: SGHTA and FQGTGA. CDR3 region: CASSPSQGWRKDGYTF. CDR3 sequence (DNA): TGTGCCAGCAGCCCTAGTCAGGGGTGGAGGAAGGATGGCTACACCTTC.

This clonotype was observed many times. The V call is TRBV7-9, the J call TRBJ2-7, with 9 bases fitting TRBD1. V trimming: 5 bases; J trimming: 4 bases; junction bases outside the gene matches: 6. Germline V gene sequence: CDR1 SEHNR, CDR2 FQNEAQ (reference sequence). The CDR3 sequence is 14 residues long. CDR3 loop: CASSEMTGGYEQYF. CDR3 nucleotides: TGTGCCAGCAGCGAGATGACAGGGGGGTACGAGCAGTACTTC. Using reference TRBV7-9 and TRBJ2-7 for the parts outside the CDR3, the full variable domain is DTGVSQNPRHKITKRGQNVTFRCDPISEHNRLYWYRQTLGQGPEFLTYFQNEAQLEKSRLLSDRFSAERPKGSFSTLEIQRTEQGDSAMYLCASSEMTGGYEQYFGPGTRLTVT.

This clonotype was detected ten times or more. The chain combines TRBV24-1 with TRBJ1-1, with 9 bases aligning to TRBD1. The germline V gene has CDR1 KGHDR and CDR2 SFDVKD. CDR3 length: 15 amino acids. V trimming: 3 bases; J trimming: 6 bases; junction bases outside the gene matches: 7. The CDR3 DNA is TGTGCCACCAGTGATAGCGGACAGGGGAGCGCTGAAGCTTTCTTT. This sequence encodes CATSDSGQGSAEAFF.

In this sample, this clonotype turned up a few times. J is TRBJ1-2 and V is TRBV7-9; D gene unclear. The length of the CDR3 is 17 residues. Germline CDR1 is SEHNR and CDR2 is FQNEAQ (reference sequence). V was shortened by 1 base and J by 0 bases, with 15 bases between the two germline ends. The CDR3, as DNA: TGTGCCAGCAGCTTAGAAAGGAGCAGGACCTCTAACTATGGCTACACCTTC. This encodes CASSLERSRTSNYGYTF.